This TCR beta chain derives from a study of neurological immune-mediated disorders. Across the study: Of the approximately 35 patients who had multiple sclerosis, roughly 30 had the relapsing-remitting form and 3 had the secondary progressive form. Study-wide findings and caveats: None of the CDR3 amino acid sequences in expanded clones turned up in more than one subject, which points to private repertoires in all groups. The greatest TCR clonal expansion occurred in HTLV-1-associated myelopathy and the least in multiple sclerosis, which fell below healthy controls.

Trimming pared 5 bases from V and 10 bases from J, leaving 18 bases between. CDR3 length equals 15 residues. The germline CDR1 and CDR2 sequences are MDHEN and SYDVKM. Sample time point: longitudinal time-point 3. Over 170 million TCR-beta sequences, together covering 15-18 subjects, were produced by every individual sequencing run that was carried out. Each CDR3 protein gets one entry after TCRdb re-called the 5' RACE reads with MiXCR. The sample includes 84,000 or so distinct CDR3 sequences, 4.3% of them seen just once. The sample holds many counts of this clonotype. What it binds is unknown. The J gene is TRBJ1-6, the V gene TRBV28, with D possibly TRBD1 on 5 matching bases. The sample was PBMCs. The sequence derives from a woman in her sixties or seventies with multiple sclerosis. The CDR3 reads CASSIQYPGKSPLHF. In DNA, the CDR3 is TGTGCCAGCAGTATCCAATACCCAGGGAAATCACCCCTCCACTTT. The whole variable domain, remainder taken from reference TRBV28 and TRBJ1-6, is DVKVTQSSRYLVKRTGEKVFLECVQDMDHENMFWYRQDPGLGLRLIYFSYDVKMKEKGDIPEGYSVSREKKERFSLILESASTNQTSMYLCASSIQYPGKSPLHFGNGTRLTVT.